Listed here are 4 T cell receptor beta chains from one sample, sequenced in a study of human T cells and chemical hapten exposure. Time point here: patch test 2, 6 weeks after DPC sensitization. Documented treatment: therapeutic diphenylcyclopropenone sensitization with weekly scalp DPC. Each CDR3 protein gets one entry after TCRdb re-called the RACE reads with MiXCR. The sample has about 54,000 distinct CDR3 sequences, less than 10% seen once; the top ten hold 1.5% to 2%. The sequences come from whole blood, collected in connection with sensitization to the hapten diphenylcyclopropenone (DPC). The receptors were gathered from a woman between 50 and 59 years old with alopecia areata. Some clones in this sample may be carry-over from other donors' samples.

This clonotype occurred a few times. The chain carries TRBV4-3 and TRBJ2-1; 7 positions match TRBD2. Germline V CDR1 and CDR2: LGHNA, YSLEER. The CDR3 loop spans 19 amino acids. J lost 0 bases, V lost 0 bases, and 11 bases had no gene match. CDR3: CASSQDLGGVLSSYNEQFF. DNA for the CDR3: TGCGCCAGCAGCCAAGATTTGGGGGGGGTATTAAGCTCCTACAATGAGCAGTTCTTC.

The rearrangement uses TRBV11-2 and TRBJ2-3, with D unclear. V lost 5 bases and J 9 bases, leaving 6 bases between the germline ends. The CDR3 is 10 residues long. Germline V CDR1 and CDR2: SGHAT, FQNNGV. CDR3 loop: CASSQRTQYF. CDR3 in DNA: TGTGCCAGCAGCCAGCGCACGCAGTATTTT. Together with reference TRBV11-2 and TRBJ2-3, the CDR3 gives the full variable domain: EAGVAQSPRYKIIEKRQSVAFWCNPISGHATLYWYQQILGQGPKLLIQFQNNGVVDDSQLPKDRFSAERLKGVDSTLKIQPAKLEDSAVYLCASSQRTQYFGPGTRLTVL.

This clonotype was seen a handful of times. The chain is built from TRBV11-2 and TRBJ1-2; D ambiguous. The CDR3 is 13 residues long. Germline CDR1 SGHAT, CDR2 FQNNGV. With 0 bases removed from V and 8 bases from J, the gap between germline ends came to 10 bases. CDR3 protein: CASSLETAGGYTF. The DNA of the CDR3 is TGTGCCAGCAGCTTAGAAACGGCTGGGGGCTACACCTTC.

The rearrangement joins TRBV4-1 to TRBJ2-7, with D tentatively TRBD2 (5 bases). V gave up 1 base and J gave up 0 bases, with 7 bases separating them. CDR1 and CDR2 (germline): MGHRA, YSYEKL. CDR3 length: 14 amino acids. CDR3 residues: CASSQGGYSYEQYF. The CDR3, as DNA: TGCGCCAGCAGCCAAGGCGGGTACTCCTACGAGCAGTACTTC.